This T cell receptor beta chain derives from a study of T cell responses to AZD1222 COVID-19 vaccine. Study observations and caveats: Dominant at 160-218 and 743-854, vaccine-associated CD4 TCRs also spanned spike. Baseline serology detected seropositivity in only five or six AZD1222 recipients.

Clones were sequenced by immunoSEQ multiplex PCR, and TCRdb holds only the in-frame ones, with some missing. The sample lists 150,000 to 180,000 clones; about nine tenths were seen once. In regard to this clone: Its specificity is unknown.

The germline V and J ends were trimmed by 0 bases and 2 bases, with 9 bases remaining between them. The CDR3 spans 14 residues. CDR1 is SGHDT, CDR2 YYEEEE, per germline. Sequenced material: peripheral blood, taken on day 0 of AZD1222 vaccination. This TCR was recovered from an adult in good health. V gene TRBV5-6 combines with J gene TRBJ2-7; D gene ambiguous. The CDR3 here is CASSLESTAYEQYF. CDR3 DNA sequence: TGTGCCAGCAGCTTGGAATCAACCGCCTACGAGCAGTACTTC.